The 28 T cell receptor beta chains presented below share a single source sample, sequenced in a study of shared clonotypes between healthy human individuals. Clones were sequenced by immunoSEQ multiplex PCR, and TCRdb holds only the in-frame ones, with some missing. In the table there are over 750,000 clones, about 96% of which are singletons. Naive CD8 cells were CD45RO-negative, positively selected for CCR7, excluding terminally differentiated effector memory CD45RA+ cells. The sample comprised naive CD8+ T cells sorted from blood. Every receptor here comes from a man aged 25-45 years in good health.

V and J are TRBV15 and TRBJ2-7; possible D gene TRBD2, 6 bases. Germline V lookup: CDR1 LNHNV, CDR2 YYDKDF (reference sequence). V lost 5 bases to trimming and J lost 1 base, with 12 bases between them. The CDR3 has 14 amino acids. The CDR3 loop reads CATSEDSGSYEQYF. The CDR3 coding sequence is TGTGCCACCAGCGAAGATAGCGGATCCTACGAGCAGTACTTC.

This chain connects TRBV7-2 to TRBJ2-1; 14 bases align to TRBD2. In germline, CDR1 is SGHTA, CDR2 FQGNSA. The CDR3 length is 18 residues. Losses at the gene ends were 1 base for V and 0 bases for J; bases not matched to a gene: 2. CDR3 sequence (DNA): TGTGCCAGCAGCTTAGGACTAGCGGGAGGGGACTCCTACAATGAGCAGTTCTTC. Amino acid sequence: CASSLGLAGGDSYNEQFF.

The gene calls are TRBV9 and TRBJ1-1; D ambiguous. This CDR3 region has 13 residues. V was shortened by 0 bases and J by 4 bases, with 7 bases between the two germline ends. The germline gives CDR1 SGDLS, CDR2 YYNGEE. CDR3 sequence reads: CASSVAFGTEAFF. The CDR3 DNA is TGTGCCAGCAGCGTAGCTTTCGGCACTGAAGCTTTCTTT.

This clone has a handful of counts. As DNA, the CDR3 is TGTGCCAGTAGTCAGACTAGCGGGCCCTACGAGCAGTACTTC. It is translated as CASSQTSGPYEQYF. V is TRBV19 and J is TRBJ2-7, with 10 bases aligning to TRBD2. In germline, CDR1 is LNHDA, CDR2 SQIVND (reference sequence). CDR3 length: 14 amino acids. The trim removed 5 bases at V and 2 bases at J, leaving 3 bases unmatched.

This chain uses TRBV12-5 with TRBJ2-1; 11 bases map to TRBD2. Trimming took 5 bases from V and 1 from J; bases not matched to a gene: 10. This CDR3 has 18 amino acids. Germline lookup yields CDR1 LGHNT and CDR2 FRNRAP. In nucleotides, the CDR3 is TGTGCTAGTGGTGCCGGGACTAGCGGCTCCCAGTCCTACAATGAGCAGTTCTTC. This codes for CASGAGTSGSQSYNEQFF.

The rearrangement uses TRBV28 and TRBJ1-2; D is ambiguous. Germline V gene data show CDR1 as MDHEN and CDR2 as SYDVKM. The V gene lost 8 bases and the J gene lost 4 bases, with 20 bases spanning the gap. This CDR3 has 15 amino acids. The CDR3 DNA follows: TGTGCCAGCGCCTTAGGAAAGGTGGTAATCTATGGCTACACCTTC. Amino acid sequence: CASALGKVVIYGYTF.

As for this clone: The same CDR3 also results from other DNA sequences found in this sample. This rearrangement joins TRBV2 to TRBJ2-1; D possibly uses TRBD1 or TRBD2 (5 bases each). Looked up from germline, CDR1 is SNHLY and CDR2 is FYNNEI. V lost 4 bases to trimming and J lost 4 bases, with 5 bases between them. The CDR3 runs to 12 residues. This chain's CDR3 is CASSGGYNEQFF. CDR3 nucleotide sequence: TGTGCCAGCAGTGGGGGGTACAATGAGCAGTTCTTC.

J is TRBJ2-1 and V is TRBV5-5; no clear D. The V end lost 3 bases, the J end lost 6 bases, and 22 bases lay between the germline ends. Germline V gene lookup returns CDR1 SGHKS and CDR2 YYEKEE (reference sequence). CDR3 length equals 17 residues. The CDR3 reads CASSSTDITLEANEQFF. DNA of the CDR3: TGTGCCAGCAGCTCCACTGACATCACCCTTGAGGCCAATGAGCAGTTCTTC.

The CDR3 protein is CASMRDRAYEQFF. The CDR3 DNA is TGTGCCAGCATGCGGGACAGGGCGTATGAGCAGTTCTTC. The chain joins TRBV6-1 to TRBJ2-1; the match to TRBD1 covers 9 bases. Per germline, CDR1 MNHNS and CDR2 SASEGT. There are 13 residues in the CDR3. V shed 7 bases and J 8 bases; nucleotides not matched to a gene: 6.

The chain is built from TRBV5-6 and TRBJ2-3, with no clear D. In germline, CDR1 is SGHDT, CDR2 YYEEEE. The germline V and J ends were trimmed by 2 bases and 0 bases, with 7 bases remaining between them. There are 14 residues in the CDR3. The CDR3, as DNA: TGTGCCAGCAGCTTTGGGCGAAGCACAGATACGCAGTATTTT. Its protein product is CASSFGRSTDTQYF.

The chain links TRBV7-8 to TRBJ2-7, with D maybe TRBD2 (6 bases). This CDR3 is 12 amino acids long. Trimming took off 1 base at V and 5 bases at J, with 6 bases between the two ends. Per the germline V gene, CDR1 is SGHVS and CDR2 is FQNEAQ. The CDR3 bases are TGTGCCAGCAGCTTAGGCGGGGACGAGCAGTACTTC. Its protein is CASSLGGDEQYF.

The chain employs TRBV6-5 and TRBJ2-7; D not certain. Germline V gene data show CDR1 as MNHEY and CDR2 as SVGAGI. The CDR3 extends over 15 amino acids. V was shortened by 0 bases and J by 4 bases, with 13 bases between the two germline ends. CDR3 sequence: CASSYSSARRYEQYF. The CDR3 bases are TGTGCCAGCAGTTACTCGTCGGCCAGGCGGTACGAGCAGTACTTC.

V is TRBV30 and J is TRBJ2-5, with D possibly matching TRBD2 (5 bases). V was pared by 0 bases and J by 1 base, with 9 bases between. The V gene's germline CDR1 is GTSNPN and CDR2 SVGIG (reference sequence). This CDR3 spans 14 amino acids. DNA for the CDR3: TGTGCCTGGAGTGTATCGGGGATCCAAGAGACCCAGTACTTC. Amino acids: CAWSVSGIQETQYF.

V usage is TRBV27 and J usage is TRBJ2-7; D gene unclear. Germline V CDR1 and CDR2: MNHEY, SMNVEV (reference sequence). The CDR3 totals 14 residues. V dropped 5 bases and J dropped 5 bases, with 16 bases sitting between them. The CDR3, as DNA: TGTGCCAGCAGTCAGCGAGGAAATTACAACGAGCAGTACTTC. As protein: CASSQRGNYNEQYF.

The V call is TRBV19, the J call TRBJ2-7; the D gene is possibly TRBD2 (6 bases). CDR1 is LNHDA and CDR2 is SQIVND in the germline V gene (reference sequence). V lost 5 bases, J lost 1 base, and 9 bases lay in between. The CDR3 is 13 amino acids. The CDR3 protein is CASSWRGSYEQYF. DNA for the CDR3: TGTGCCAGTAGTTGGAGGGGATCCTACGAGCAGTACTTC.

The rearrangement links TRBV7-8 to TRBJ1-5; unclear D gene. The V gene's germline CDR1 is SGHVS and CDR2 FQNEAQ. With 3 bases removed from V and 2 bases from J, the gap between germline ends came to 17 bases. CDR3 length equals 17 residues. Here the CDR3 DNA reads TGTGCCAGCAGCTTTCGGTCTGGAGGGCGGGGCAATCAGCCCCAGCATTTT. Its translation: CASSFRSGGRGNQPQHF.

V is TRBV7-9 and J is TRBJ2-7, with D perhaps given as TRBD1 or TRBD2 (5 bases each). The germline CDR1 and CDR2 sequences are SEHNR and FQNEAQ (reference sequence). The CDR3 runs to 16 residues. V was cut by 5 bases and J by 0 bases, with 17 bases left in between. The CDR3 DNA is TGTGCCAGCAGCCAAGACAGCGGACTGAGCTCCTACGAGCAGTACTTC. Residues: CASSQDSGLSSYEQYF. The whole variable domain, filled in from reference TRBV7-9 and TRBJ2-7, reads DTGVSQNPRHKITKRGQNVTFRCDPISEHNRLYWYRQTLGQGPEFLTYFQNEAQLEKSRLLSDRFSAERPKGSFSTLEIQRTEQGDSAMYLCASSQDSGLSSYEQYFGPGTRLTVT.

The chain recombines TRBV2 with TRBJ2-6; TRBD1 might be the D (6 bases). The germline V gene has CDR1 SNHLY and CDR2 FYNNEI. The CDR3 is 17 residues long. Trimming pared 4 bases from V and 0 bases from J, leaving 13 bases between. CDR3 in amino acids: CASSGNRDHSGANVLTF. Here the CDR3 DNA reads TGTGCCAGCAGTGGCAACAGGGACCACTCTGGGGCCAACGTCCTGACTTTC.

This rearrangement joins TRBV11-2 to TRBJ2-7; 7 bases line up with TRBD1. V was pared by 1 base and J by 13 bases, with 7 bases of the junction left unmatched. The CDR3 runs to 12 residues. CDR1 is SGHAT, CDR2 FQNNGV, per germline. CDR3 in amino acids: CASSLVLTGAYF. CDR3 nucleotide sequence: TGTGCCAGCAGCTTAGTTCTTACAGGGGCTTACTTC.

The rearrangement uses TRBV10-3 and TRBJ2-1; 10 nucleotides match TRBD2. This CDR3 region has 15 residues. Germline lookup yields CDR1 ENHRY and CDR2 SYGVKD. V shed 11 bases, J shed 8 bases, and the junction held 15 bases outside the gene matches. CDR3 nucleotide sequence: TGTGCCTCTCACCGGGGGACTAGCGTATTCGATGAGCAGTTCTTC. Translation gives CASHRGTSVFDEQFF.

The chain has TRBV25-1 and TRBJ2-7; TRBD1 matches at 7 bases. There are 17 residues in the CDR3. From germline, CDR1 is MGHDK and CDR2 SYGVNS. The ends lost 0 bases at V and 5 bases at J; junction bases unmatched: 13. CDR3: CASSEYQRGPKEDEQYF. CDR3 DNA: TGTGCCAGCAGTGAATATCAAAGGGGGCCTAAAGAGGACGAGCAGTACTTC.

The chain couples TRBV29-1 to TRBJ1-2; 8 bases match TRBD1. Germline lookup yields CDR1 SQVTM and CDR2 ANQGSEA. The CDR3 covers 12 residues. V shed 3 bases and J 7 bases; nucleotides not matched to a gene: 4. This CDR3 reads CSVDQGAIGYTF. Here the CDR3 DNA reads TGCAGCGTTGACCAGGGGGCAATTGGCTACACCTTC.

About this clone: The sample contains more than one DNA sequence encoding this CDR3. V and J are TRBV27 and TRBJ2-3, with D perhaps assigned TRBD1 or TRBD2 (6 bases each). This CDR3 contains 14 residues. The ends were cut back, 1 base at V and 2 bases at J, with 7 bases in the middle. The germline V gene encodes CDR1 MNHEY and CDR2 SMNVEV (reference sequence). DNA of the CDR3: TGTGCCAGCAGTTTATGGGGGGCCACAGATACGCAGTATTTT. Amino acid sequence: CASSLWGATDTQYF.

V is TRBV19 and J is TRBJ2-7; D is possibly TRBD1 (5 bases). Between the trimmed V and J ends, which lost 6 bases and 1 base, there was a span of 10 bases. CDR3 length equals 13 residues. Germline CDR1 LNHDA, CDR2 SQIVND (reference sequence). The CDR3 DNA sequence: TGTGCCAGTAGCCCAAGGGGATCCTACGAGCAGTACTTC. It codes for CASSPRGSYEQYF.

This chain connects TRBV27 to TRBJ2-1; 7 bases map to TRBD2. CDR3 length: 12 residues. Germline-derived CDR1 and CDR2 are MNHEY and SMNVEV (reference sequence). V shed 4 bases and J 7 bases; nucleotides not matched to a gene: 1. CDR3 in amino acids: CASSWTSNEQFF. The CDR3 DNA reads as TGTGCCAGCAGTTGGACTAGTAATGAGCAGTTCTTC.

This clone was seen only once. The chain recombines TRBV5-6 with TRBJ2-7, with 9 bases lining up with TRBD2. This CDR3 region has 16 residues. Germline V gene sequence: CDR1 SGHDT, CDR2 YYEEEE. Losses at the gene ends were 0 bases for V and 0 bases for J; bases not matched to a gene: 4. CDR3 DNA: TGTGCCAGCAGCTTGGCGGTAGCGGGAGCCTCCTACGAGCAGTACTTC. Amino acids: CASSLAVAGASYEQYF.

The CDR3 sequence: CASSLGNIGQPQHF. The CDR3 coding sequence is TGTGCCAGCAGCTTGGGCAATATCGGTCAGCCCCAGCATTTT. This chain connects TRBV5-6 to TRBJ1-5; D call uncertain. Trimming left V 0 bases short and J 6 bases short, with 10 bases between. Germline values: CDR1 SGHDT, CDR2 YYEEEE. This CDR3 comprises 14 residues.

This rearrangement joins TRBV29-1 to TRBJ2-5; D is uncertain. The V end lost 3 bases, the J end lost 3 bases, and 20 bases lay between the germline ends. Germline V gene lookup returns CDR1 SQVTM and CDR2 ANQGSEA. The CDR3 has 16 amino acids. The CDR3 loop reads CSVDGSTREVEETQYF. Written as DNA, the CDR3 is TGCAGCGTTGATGGTTCTACTCGAGAGGTCGAAGAGACCCAGTACTTC.